The 18 T cell receptor beta chains in this list originate from one sample, sequenced in a study of T cell responses to AZD1222 COVID-19 vaccine. This table comes from immunoSEQ multiplex PCR, and its TCRdb copy is limited to in-frame clones, with some not included. The data hold 150,000 to 200,000 clones, with around 92% observed a single time. The sequencing here drew on peripheral blood, taken on day 0 of AZD1222 vaccination. The receptors here all came from an adult in good health.

This chain uses TRBV7-9 with TRBJ1-1; D remains ambiguous. The CDR3 extends over 17 amino acids. CDR1 is SEHNR and CDR2 is FQNEAQ in the germline V gene (reference sequence). V lost 5 bases and J 0 bases, leaving 19 bases between the germline ends. In DNA form, the CDR3 reads TGTGCCAGCAGCGAAACGCGTAGGGCCCCAGTGAACACTGAAGCTTTCTTT. This encodes CASSETRRAPVNTEAFF.

The chain couples TRBV6-6 to TRBJ1-4; tentatively, D is TRBD1 (5 bases). Trimming stripped 6 bases from V and 4 bases from J, with 9 bases between. Germline CDR1 is MNHNY and CDR2 is SVGAGI (reference sequence). The CDR3 totals 13 residues. The CDR3 protein is CASRPGGNEKLFF. The DNA of the CDR3 is TGTGCCAGCAGACCCGGGGGTAATGAAAAACTGTTTTTT.

The rearrangement links TRBV2 to TRBJ2-5; D may correspond to TRBD1 or TRBD2 (5 bases each). Germline V CDR1 and CDR2: SNHLY, FYNNEI. The CDR3 has 12 residues. Trimming removed 6 bases at V and 5 bases at J, with 10 bases between. Here the CDR3 DNA reads TGTGCCAGCAGCCTAGAGGGGGAGACCCAGTACTTC. Translating gives CASSLEGETQYF.

This chain connects TRBV3-1 (or the pseudogene TRBV3-2) to TRBJ2-7; TRBD1 matches 10 bases. J lost 4 bases, V lost 4 bases, and 7 bases had no gene match. This CDR3 is built from 15 residues. Germline CDR1 is LGHDT and CDR2 is YNNKEL (reference sequence). The CDR3 protein is CASSRGGQGTYEQYF. In DNA, the CDR3 is TGTGCCAGCAGCCGGGGGGGACAGGGGACTTACGAGCAGTACTTC.

V and J are TRBV10-3 and TRBJ2-3, with D possibly being TRBD1 (6 bases). The germline gives CDR1 ENHRY, CDR2 SYGVKD. This CDR3 has 14 residues. Deletions cut 2 bases from V and 5 bases from J, with 11 bases between. CDR3 amino acids: CAISEEQGGDTQYF. The CDR3, as DNA: TGTGCCATCAGTGAGGAACAGGGCGGAGATACGCAGTATTTT.

This chain connects TRBV7-8 to TRBJ1-2, with 7 bases identical to TRBD1. V lost 5 bases, J lost 6 bases, and 6 bases stayed unmatched. The length of the CDR3 is 13 residues. Germline lookup yields CDR1 SGHVS and CDR2 FQNEAQ. The CDR3 is CASSQGGADGYTF. DNA of the CDR3: TGTGCCAGCAGCCAGGGGGGGGCGGATGGCTACACCTTC. The entire variable domain, with the rest obtained from reference TRBV7-8 and TRBJ1-2, is as follows: GAGVSQSPRYKVAKRGQDVALRCDPISGHVSLFWYQQALGQGPEFLTYFQNEAQLDKSGLPSDRFFAERPEGSVSTLKIQRTQQEDSAVYLCASSQGGADGYTFGSGTRLTVV.

The chain employs TRBV19 and TRBJ1-5; tentatively, D is TRBD1 (5 bases). CDR1 and CDR2 from the germline V gene are LNHDA and SQIVND (reference sequence). The CDR3 sequence is 16 residues long. Trimming took 3 bases from V and 5 from J, leaving 17 bases between them. The CDR3 nucleotides read TGTGCCAGTAGTATGGGGGAGACAGCGAGGTATCAGCCCCAGCATTTT. Its translation: CASSMGETARYQPQHF. Full variable domain (outside the CDR3, taken from reference TRBV19 and TRBJ1-5): DGGITQSPKYLFRKEGQNVTLSCEQNLNHDAMYWYRQDPGQGLRLIYYSQIVNDFQKGDIAEGYSVSREKKESFPLTVTSAQKNPTAFYLCASSMGETARYQPQHFGDGTRLSIL.

This clone was detected only once. Written as DNA, the CDR3 is TGTGCCAGCAGTTTCACGGGGTTTGGGCAGCCCCAGCATTTT. It yields the protein CASSFTGFGQPQHF. The chain recombines TRBV27 with TRBJ1-5; unclear D gene. Trimming stripped 3 bases from V and 7 bases from J, with 13 bases between. The CDR3 is 14 amino acids. CDR1 MNHEY and CDR2 SMNVEV come from the germline V gene (reference sequence).

This chain connects TRBV19 to TRBJ1-6; no definite D call. V was pared by 3 bases and J by 0 bases, with 9 bases between. The CDR3 runs to 16 residues. CDR1 is LNHDA, CDR2 SQIVND, per germline (reference sequence). CDR3 protein: CASSMSQYSYNSPLHF. In DNA, the CDR3 is TGTGCCAGTAGTATGTCCCAGTACTCCTATAATTCACCCCTCCACTTT.

The V gene is TRBV2, the J gene TRBJ1-6, with no clear D. The CDR3 spans 14 residues. The germline V gene encodes CDR1 SNHLY and CDR2 FYNNEI. Between the trimmed V and J ends, which lost 2 bases and 10 bases, there was a span of 12 bases. The DNA of the CDR3 is TGTGCCAGCAGTGAAAGCCGGGCGGGATCACCCCTCCACTTT. This codes for CASSESRAGSPLHF.

V usage is TRBV5-6 and J usage is TRBJ1-6, with D unclear. Germline values: CDR1 SGHDT, CDR2 YYEEEE. V dropped 2 bases and J dropped 7 bases, with 10 bases sitting between them. CDR3 length equals 14 residues. CDR3 protein: CASSFWRVNSPLHF. In DNA, the CDR3 is TGTGCCAGCAGCTTTTGGAGGGTGAATTCACCCCTCCACTTT.

The chain combines TRBV12-3 or TRBV12-4 with TRBJ2-7, with 8 bases matching TRBD1. The V and J ends lost 8 bases and 5 bases, in that order; junction bases with no gene match: 8. This CDR3 region has 13 residues. This CDR3 reads CASGSDRENEQYF. CDR3 in DNA: TGTGCCAGCGGGTCGGACAGGGAAAACGAGCAGTACTTC.

This chain connects TRBV6-5 to TRBJ1-5; 7 bases fit TRBD1. Per germline, CDR1 MNHEY and CDR2 SVGAGI. The CDR3 has 14 residues. V lost 5 bases and J lost 7; bases outside the gene matches: 8. The CDR3 loop is CASSTRTGTQPQHF. The DNA for the CDR3 is TGTGCCAGCAGTACCCGGACAGGTACCCAGCCCCAGCATTTT.

The chain recombines TRBV3-1 (or the pseudogene TRBV3-2) with TRBJ2-5, with a possible D match to TRBD2 (6 bases). Per germline, CDR1 LGHDT and CDR2 YNNKEL (reference sequence). The CDR3 is 15 amino acids. Between the trimmed V and J ends, which lost 4 bases and 4 bases, there was a span of 16 bases. The CDR3 region is CASSPTGLARETQYF. CDR3 sequence (DNA): TGTGCCAGCAGCCCAACGGGACTGGCTCGAGAGACCCAGTACTTC.

This chain joins TRBV19 and TRBJ1-4; unclear D gene. This CDR3 contains 18 residues. Germline CDR1 reads LNHDA; CDR2 reads SQIVND (reference sequence). The germline V and J ends were trimmed by 3 bases and 0 bases, with 17 bases remaining between them. CDR3 sequence: CASSIRRGQLPTNEKLFF. The CDR3, as DNA: TGTGCCAGTAGTATTCGGAGAGGGCAACTTCCAACTAATGAAAAACTGTTTTTT.

V usage is TRBV5-1 and J usage is TRBJ1-1, with 11 bases lining up with TRBD1. Germline lookup yields CDR1 SGHRS and CDR2 YFSETQ. This CDR3 spans 18 amino acids. J lost 1 base, V lost 0 bases, and 8 bases had no gene match. This CDR3 reads CASSLAPGTGGKNTEAFF. The CDR3 DNA sequence: TGCGCCAGCAGCTTGGCCCCGGGGACAGGGGGAAAGAACACTGAAGCTTTCTTT.

The chain is built from TRBV6-9 and TRBJ2-1; D unclear. The CDR3 spans 16 residues. V gave up 0 bases and J gave up 1 base, with 10 bases separating them. Per germline, CDR1 MNHGY and CDR2 SVAAGI. CDR3 sequence reads: CASSYSCQRSYNEQFF. The CDR3 DNA follows: TGTGCCAGCAGTTATTCGTGTCAGCGATCCTACAATGAGCAGTTCTTC.

This clone appeared a single time. This rearrangement joins TRBV30 to TRBJ2-7; D possibly corresponds to TRBD1 (6 bases). CDR1 and CDR2 from the germline V gene are GTSNPN and SVGIG (reference sequence). V dropped 3 bases and J dropped 2 bases, with 8 bases sitting between them. CDR3 size: 12 residues. In DNA, the CDR3 is TGTGCCTGGAGCCCAGGGGCCTACGAGCAGTACTTC. Translated, it gives CAWSPGAYEQYF.